These T cell receptor beta chains were read from a single sample in a study of blood T cell repertoires in COVID-19. Sequenced by immunoSEQ multiplex PCR; TCRdb stores in-frame clones only, minus some. The table lists roughly 200,000 clones, approximately 90% of them singletons. Sequenced sample: peripheral blood. These receptors were taken from a woman younger than 45 with acute or convalescent COVID-19. The conserved cysteine and the conserved F or W are not part of the CDR3 here. The D gene is left open where the match is weak. Rows give clone size only sometimes, using once, few, many, or a class for an expanded clone.

cdr3_length	clone_size	d_call	v_call	cdr3_aa
11	-	-	TRBV19	ASSIDMTGELF
13	-	-	TRBV28	ASTSTSSGANVLT
13	-	TRBD2	TRBV5-1	ASSSAAGVSNEQF
11	-	-	TRBV11-2	ASSLVSGYGYT
11	-	TRBD1	TRBV27	ASSPGTATKLF
10	-	-	TRBV28	ASMQFNEKLF
10	-	-	TRBV30	AWSVERALQY
12	-	-	TRBV3-1/TRBV3-2	ASSPLDWNTEAF
16	-	TRBD2	TRBV5-1	ASSLGGSFSGSSYEQY
11	-	-	TRBV3-1/TRBV3-2	ASKDSNTDTQY
12	-	TRBD1	TRBV5-1	ASKVLQGTYEQY
10	-	-	TRBV2	ASDERGGEQF
13	-	-	TRBV28	ASRTGVAGANVLT
12	-	-	TRBV9	ASSVGTFAYEQY
13	-	TRBD2	TRBV28	ASSVSSGLDYEQY
13	-	TRBD1	TRBV24-1	ATTGTGVNYNEQF
10	-	-	TRBV3-1/TRBV3-2	ASSLRGRQAF
12	-	-	TRBV28	ASSDGGTNEKLF
13	-	TRBD1	TRBV16	ASSHQGAMAGELF
16	once	TRBD1	TRBV5-1	ASSLGGSGQGARGGYT
11	-	-	TRBV5-1	ASSLDGEETQY
10	-	-	TRBV11-2	ASSLDRGSYT